Listed below are T cell receptor beta chains from one sample, sequenced in a study of a mutant IDH1 vaccine in newly diagnosed glioma. These TCRs' antigens remain unknown. The method was immunoSEQ multiplex PCR; TCRdb's version includes in-frame clones alone and lacks a portion of them. Here the sample spans tens of thousands of clones, 90% to 95% being singletons. The sequences come from PBMCs, collected from a glioma patient whose treatment included an IDH1 peptide vaccine. The receptors derive from a woman between 50 and 59 years old with glioma. CDR3s include the opening cysteine and the closing phenylalanine or tryptophan. A D gene is named only where the DNA matches it firmly. Size is omitted from some rows. Given values are once, few, many or a class for expanded clones.

clone size: NA
J gene: TRBJ2-1
V gene: TRBV6-1
D gene: TRBD2
CDR3 protein: CASTLLAGFNEQFF
CDR3 DNA: TGTGCCAGCACTTTACTAGCGGGTTTTAATGAGCAGTTCTTC

clone size: NA
J gene: TRBJ1-1
V gene: TRBV11-1
D gene: NA
CDR3 protein: CASSSSLNTEAFF
CDR3 DNA: TGTGCCAGCAGCTCCTCATTGAACACTGAAGCTTTCTTT

clone size: once
J gene: TRBJ2-7
V gene: TRBV10-3
D gene: TRBD1
CDR3 protein: CAISEFGTGGSYEQYF
CDR3 DNA: TGTGCCATCAGTGAGTTTGGGACAGGGGGCTCCTACGAGCAGTACTTC

clone size: NA
J gene: TRBJ2-1
V gene: TRBV11-1
D gene: NA
CDR3 protein: CASRQVPNEQFF
CDR3 DNA: TGTGCCAGCAGGCAAGTCCCGAATGAGCAGTTCTTC

clone size: NA
J gene: TRBJ2-1
V gene: TRBV9
D gene: NA
CDR3 protein: CASGAVNEQFF
CDR3 DNA: TGTGCCAGCGGGGCGGTTAATGAGCAGTTCTTC

clone size: NA
J gene: TRBJ1-3
V gene: TRBV9
D gene: NA
CDR3 protein: CASSVEALGNTIYF
CDR3 DNA: TGTGCCAGCAGCGTAGAGGCACTCGGAAACACCATATATTTT

clone size: once
J gene: TRBJ2-6
V gene: TRBV21-1
D gene: NA
CDR3 protein: CASKVAGANVLTF
CDR3 DNA: TGTGCCAGCAAGGTGGCGGGGGCCAACGTCCTGACTTTC

clone size: NA
J gene: TRBJ1-1
V gene: TRBV5-1
D gene: NA
CDR3 protein: CASSLGSRGTEAFF
CDR3 DNA: TGCGCCAGCAGCTTGGGCAGTCGGGGTACTGAAGCTTTCTTT

clone size: NA
J gene: TRBJ2-7
V gene: TRBV28
D gene: TRBD1
CDR3 protein: CATRGTVSVHEQYF
CDR3 DNA: TGTGCCACACGAGGGACAGTTTCCGTCCACGAGCAGTACTTC

clone size: NA
J gene: TRBJ1-1
V gene: TRBV6-5
D gene: TRBD1
CDR3 protein: CASSRTGENTEAFF
CDR3 DNA: TGTGCCAGCAGCCGGACAGGGGAGAACACTGAAGCTTTCTTT

clone size: NA
J gene: TRBJ2-1
V gene: TRBV9
D gene: NA
CDR3 protein: CASSVGTNEQFF
CDR3 DNA: TGTGCCAGCAGCGTAGGGACCAATGAGCAGTTCTTC

clone size: NA
J gene: TRBJ2-1
V gene: TRBV28
D gene: TRBD2
CDR3 protein: CASSSSGRASYNEQFF
CDR3 DNA: TGTGCCAGCAGCTCTAGCGGGAGGGCCTCCTACAATGAGCAGTTCTTC

clone size: NA
J gene: TRBJ1-3
V gene: TRBV30
D gene: NA
CDR3 protein: CAWSPRTSGNTIYF
CDR3 DNA: TGTGCCTGGAGTCCACGGACAAGTGGAAACACCATATATTTT

clone size: NA
J gene: TRBJ2-7
V gene: TRBV29-1
D gene: TRBD2
CDR3 protein: CSAGTSGNYEQYF
CDR3 DNA: TGCAGCGCAGGGACTAGCGGGAACTACGAGCAGTACTTC

clone size: NA
J gene: TRBJ2-7
V gene: TRBV14
D gene: NA
CDR3 protein: CASSQVRGAFSYEQYF
CDR3 DNA: TGTGCCAGCAGCCAAGTCCGAGGGGCTTTCTCCTACGAGCAGTACTTC

clone size: NA
J gene: TRBJ2-1
V gene: TRBV10-1
D gene: NA
CDR3 protein: CASSEGPTLDEQFF
CDR3 DNA: TGCGCCAGCAGTGAGGGACCGACCCTGGATGAGCAGTTCTTC

clone size: NA
J gene: TRBJ1-1
V gene: TRBV2
D gene: NA
CDR3 protein: CASRDGGFSSTEAFF
CDR3 DNA: TGTGCCAGCAGAGATGGGGGTTTTAGCAGCACTGAAGCTTTCTTT

clone size: NA
J gene: TRBJ1-1
V gene: TRBV30
D gene: NA
CDR3 protein: CAWSVLGGTEAFF
CDR3 DNA: TGTGCCTGGAGTGTACTGGGGGGGACTGAAGCTTTCTTT

clone size: medium-sized
J gene: TRBJ1-2
V gene: TRBV19
D gene: NA
CDR3 protein: CASSSESDYGYTF
CDR3 DNA: TGTGCCAGTAGTTCCGAGTCCGACTATGGCTACACCTTC

clone size: NA
J gene: TRBJ2-2
V gene: TRBV9
D gene: TRBD1
CDR3 protein: CASRTGTGHTGELFF
CDR3 DNA: TGTGCCAGCAGGACCGGGACAGGACACACCGGGGAGCTGTTTTTT

clone size: NA
J gene: TRBJ2-2
V gene: TRBV27
D gene: NA
CDR3 protein: CASSFYPNTGELFF
CDR3 DNA: TGTGCCAGCAGTTTTTACCCGAACACCGGGGAGCTGTTTTTT

clone size: NA
J gene: TRBJ2-7
V gene: TRBV7-9
D gene: TRBD1
CDR3 protein: CASSSDRESYEQYF
CDR3 DNA: TGTGCCAGCAGCTCGGACAGGGAGTCCTACGAGCAGTACTTC

clone size: once
J gene: TRBJ2-7
V gene: TRBV6-5
D gene: TRBD1
CDR3 protein: CASRRTRDSSYEQYF
CDR3 DNA: TGTGCCAGCAGACGAACCAGGGACAGCTCCTACGAGCAGTACTTC

clone size: NA
J gene: TRBJ2-7
V gene: TRBV29-1
D gene: NA
CDR3 protein: CSGKSGAYEQYF
CDR3 DNA: TGCAGCGGTAAATCGGGGGCCTACGAGCAGTACTTC

clone size: once
J gene: TRBJ2-3
V gene: TRBV4-2
D gene: TRBD2
CDR3 protein: CASSLGSGRDTQYF
CDR3 DNA: TGTGCCAGCAGCCTCGGTAGCGGGAGAGATACGCAGTATTTT

clone size: NA
J gene: TRBJ2-1
V gene: TRBV7-9
D gene: TRBD2
CDR3 protein: CASSLLGGSNEQFF
CDR3 DNA: TGTGCCAGCAGCTTATTGGGCGGGAGTAATGAGCAGTTCTTC

clone size: NA
J gene: TRBJ2-2
V gene: TRBV5-1
D gene: NA
CDR3 protein: CASSLLASGNTGELFF
CDR3 DNA: TGCGCCAGCAGCTTGTTGGCCTCAGGGAACACCGGGGAGCTGTTTTTT

clone size: NA
J gene: TRBJ1-2
V gene: TRBV7-6
D gene: TRBD1
CDR3 protein: CASSLAKGASGYTF
CDR3 DNA: TGTGCCAGCAGCTTAGCGAAGGGGGCCTCTGGCTACACCTTC

clone size: NA
J gene: TRBJ2-7
V gene: TRBV28
D gene: TRBD2
CDR3 protein: CASTSWGGTSEHEQYF
CDR3 DNA: TGTGCCAGCACCTCCTGGGGGGGGACTAGCGAGCACGAGCAGTACTTC